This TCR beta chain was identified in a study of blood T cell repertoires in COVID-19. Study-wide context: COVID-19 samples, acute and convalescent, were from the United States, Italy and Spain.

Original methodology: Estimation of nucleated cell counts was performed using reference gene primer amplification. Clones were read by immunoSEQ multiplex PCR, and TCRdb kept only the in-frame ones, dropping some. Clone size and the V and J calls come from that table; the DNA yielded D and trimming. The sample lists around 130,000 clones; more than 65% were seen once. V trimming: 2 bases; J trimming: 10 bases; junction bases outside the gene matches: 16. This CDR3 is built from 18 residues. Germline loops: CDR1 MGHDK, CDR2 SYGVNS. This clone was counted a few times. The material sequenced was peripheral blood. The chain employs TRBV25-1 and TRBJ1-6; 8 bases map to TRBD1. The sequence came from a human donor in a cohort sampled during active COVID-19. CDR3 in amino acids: CASSEGSRTGFRSSPLHF. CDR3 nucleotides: TGTGCCAGCAGTGAAGGGTCAAGGACAGGGTTTAGGAGCTCACCCCTCCACTTT.